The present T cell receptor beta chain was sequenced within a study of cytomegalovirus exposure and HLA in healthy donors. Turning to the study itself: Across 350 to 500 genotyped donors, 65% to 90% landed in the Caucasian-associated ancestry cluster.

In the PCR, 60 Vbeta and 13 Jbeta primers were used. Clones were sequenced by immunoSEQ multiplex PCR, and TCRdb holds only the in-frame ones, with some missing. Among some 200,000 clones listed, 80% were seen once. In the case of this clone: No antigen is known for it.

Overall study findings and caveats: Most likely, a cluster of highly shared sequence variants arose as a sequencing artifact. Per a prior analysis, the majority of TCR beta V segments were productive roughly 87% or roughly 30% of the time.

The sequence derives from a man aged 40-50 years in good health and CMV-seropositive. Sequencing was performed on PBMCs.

The CDR3 region is CASSPVQDSGNTIYF. DNA for the CDR3: TGCGCCAGCAGCCCAGTACAGGATTCTGGAAACACCATATATTTT. This chain joins TRBV4-3 and TRBJ1-3; possibly TRBD1 for D (5 bases). Trimming shortened V by 4 bases and J by 1 base, and 11 bases separated the two germline ends. Germline values: CDR1 LGHNA, CDR2 YSLEER. CDR3 length: 15 amino acids.